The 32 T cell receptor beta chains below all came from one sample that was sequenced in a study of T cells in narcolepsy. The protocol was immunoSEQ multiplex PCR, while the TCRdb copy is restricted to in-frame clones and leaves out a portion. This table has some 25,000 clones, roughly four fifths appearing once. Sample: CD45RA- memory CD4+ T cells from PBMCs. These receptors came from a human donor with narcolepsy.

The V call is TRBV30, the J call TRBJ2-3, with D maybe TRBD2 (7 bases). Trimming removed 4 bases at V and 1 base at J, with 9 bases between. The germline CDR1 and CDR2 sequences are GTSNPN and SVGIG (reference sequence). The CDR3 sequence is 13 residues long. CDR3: CAWTGGRTDTQYF. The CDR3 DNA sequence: TGTGCCTGGACCGGGGGGCGCACAGATACGCAGTATTTT.

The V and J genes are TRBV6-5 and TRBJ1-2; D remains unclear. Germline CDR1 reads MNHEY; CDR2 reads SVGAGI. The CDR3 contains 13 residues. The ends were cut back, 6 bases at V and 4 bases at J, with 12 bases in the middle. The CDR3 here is CASSDEGFYGYTF. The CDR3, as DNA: TGTGCCAGCAGCGATGAGGGATTCTATGGCTACACCTTC.

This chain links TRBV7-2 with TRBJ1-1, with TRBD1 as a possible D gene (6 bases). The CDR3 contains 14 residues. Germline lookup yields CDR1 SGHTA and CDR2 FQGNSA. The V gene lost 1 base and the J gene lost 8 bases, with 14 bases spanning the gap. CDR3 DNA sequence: TGTGCCAGCAGCTTAGATGCGGGGGCGCTAGAAGCTTTCTTT. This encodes CASSLDAGALEAFF.

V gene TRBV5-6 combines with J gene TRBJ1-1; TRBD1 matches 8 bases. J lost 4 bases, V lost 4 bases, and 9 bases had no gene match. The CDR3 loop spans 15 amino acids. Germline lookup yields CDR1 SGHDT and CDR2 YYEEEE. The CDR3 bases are TGTGCCAGCAGCGTAGTGGGGACAGGTCCCACTGAAGCTTTCTTT. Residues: CASSVVGTGPTEAFF.

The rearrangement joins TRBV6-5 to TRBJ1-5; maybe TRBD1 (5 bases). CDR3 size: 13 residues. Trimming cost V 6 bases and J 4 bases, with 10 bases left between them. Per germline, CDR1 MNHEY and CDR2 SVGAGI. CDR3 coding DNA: TGTGCCAGCAGGGGGGGAGGGAATCAGCCCCAGCATTTT. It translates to CASRGGGNQPQHF.

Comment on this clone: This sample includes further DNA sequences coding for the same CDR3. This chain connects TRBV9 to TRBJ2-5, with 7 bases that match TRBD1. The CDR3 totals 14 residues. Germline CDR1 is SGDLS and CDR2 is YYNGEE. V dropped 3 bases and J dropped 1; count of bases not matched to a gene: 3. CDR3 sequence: CASSAGTVQETQYF. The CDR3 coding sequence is TGTGCCAGCAGCGCCGGGACAGTCCAAGAGACCCAGTACTTC. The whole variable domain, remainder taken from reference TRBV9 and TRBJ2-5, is DSGVTQTPKHLITATGQRVTLRCSPRSGDLSVYWYQQSLDQGLQFLIQYYNGEERAKGNILERFSAQQFPDLHSELNLSSLELGDSALYFCASSAGTVQETQYFGPGTRLLVL.

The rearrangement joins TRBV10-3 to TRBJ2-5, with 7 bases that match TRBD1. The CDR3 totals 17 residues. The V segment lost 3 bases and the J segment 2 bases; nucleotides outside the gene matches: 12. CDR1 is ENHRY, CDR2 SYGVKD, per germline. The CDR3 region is CAISDPPPGQSQETQYF. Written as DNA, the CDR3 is TGTGCCATCAGTGACCCCCCCCCGGGACAGTCGCAAGAGACCCAGTACTTC.

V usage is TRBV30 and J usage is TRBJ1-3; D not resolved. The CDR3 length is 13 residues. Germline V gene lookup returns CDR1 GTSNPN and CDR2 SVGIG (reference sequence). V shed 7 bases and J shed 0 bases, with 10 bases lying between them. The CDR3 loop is CAFTALSGNTIYF. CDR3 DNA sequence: TGTGCCTTCACAGCACTCTCTGGAAACACCATATATTTT.

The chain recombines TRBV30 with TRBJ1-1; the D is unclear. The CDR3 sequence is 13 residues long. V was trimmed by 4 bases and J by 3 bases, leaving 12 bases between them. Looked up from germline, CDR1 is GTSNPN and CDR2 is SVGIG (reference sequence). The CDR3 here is CAWTKGWDTEAFF. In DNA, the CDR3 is TGTGCCTGGACGAAGGGATGGGACACTGAAGCTTTCTTT.

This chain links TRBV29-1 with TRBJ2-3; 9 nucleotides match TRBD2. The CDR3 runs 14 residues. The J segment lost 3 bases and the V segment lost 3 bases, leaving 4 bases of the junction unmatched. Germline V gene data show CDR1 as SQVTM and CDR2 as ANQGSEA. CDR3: CSVDLRGGTDTQYF. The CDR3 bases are TGCAGCGTTGATTTGCGGGGGGGTACAGATACGCAGTATTTT.

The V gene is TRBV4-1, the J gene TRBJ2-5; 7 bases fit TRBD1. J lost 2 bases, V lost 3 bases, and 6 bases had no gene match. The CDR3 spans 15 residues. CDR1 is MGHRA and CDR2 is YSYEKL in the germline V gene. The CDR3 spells CASSQGPGGQETQYF. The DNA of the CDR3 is TGCGCCAGCAGCCAGGGACCAGGGGGTCAAGAGACCCAGTACTTC.

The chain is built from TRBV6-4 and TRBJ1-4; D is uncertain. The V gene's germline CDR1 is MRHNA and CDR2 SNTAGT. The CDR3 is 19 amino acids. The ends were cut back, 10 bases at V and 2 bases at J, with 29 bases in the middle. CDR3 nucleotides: TGTGCCAACACCACCCCACTACGGTCGATCGGCCCCACTAATGAAAAACTGTTTTTT. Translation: CANTTPLRSIGPTNEKLFF.

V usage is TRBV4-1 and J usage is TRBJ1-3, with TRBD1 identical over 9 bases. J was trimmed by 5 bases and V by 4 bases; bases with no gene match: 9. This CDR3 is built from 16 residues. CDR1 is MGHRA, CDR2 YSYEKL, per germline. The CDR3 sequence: CASSPHWDRERNTIYF. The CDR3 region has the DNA TGCGCCAGCAGCCCCCACTGGGACAGGGAGAGAAACACCATATATTTT.

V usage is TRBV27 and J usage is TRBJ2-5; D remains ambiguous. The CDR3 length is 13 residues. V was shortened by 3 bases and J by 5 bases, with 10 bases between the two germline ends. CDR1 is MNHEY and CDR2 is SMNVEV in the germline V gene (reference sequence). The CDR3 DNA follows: TGTGCCAGCAGTTTCTTCGGGCCGGAGACCCAGTACTTC. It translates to CASSFFGPETQYF.

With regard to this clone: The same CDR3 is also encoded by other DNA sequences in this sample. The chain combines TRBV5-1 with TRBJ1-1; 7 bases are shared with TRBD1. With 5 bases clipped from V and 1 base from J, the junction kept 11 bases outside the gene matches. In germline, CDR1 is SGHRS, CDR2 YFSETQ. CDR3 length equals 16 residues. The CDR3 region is CASSRALDRKNTEAFF. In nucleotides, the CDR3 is TGCGCCAGCAGTCGGGCCTTGGACAGGAAGAACACTGAAGCTTTCTTT.

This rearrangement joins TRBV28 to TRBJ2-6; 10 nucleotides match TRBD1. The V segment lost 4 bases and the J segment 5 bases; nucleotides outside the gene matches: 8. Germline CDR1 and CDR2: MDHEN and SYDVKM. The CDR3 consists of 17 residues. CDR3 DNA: TGTGCCAGCAGTTCCGGGACAGGGGTGCCAAGGGCCAACGTCCTGACTTTC. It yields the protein CASSSGTGVPRANVLTF.

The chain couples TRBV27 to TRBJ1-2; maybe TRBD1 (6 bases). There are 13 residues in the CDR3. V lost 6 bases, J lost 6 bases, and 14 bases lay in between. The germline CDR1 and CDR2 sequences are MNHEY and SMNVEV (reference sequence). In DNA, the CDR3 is TGTGCCAGCAGCGAACAGGGATCCCATGGCTACACCTTC. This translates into CASSEQGSHGYTF.

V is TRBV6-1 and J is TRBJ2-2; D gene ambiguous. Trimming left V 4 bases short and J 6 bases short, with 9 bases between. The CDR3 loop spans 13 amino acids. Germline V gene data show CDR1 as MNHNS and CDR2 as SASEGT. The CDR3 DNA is TGTGCCAGCAGTGGCCTGGAAGCCGGGGAGCTGTTTTTT. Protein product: CASSGLEAGELFF.

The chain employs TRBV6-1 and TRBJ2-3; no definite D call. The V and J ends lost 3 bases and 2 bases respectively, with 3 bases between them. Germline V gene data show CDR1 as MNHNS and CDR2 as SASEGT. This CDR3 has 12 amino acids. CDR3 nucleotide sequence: TGTGCCAGCAGTGACTTCACAGATACGCAGTATTTT. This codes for CASSDFTDTQYF.

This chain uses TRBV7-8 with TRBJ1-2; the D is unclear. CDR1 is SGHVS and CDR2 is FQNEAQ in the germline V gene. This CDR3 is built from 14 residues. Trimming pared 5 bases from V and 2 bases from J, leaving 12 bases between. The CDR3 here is CASSPRRGNYGYTF. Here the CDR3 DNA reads TGTGCCAGCAGCCCCCGGAGAGGGAACTATGGCTACACCTTC.

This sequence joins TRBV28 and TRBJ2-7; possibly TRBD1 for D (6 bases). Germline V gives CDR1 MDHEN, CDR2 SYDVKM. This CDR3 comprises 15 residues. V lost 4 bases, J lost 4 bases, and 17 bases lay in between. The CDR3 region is CASSSPLQGRYEQYF. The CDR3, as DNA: TGTGCCAGCAGTTCACCACTACAGGGTCGGTACGAGCAGTACTTC. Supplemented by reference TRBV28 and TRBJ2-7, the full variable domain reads DVKVTQSSRYLVKRTGEKVFLECVQDMDHENMFWYRQDPGLGLRLIYFSYDVKMKEKGDIPEGYSVSREKKERFSLILESASTNQTSMYLCASSSPLQGRYEQYFGPGTRLTVT.

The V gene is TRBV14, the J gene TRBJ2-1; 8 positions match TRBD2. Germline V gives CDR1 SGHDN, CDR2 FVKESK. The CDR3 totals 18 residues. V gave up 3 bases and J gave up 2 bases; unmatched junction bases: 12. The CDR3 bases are TGTGCCAGCAGCCATTCTCTTTTGAGCGGGAGAACCTACAATGAGCAGTTCTTC. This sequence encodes CASSHSLLSGRTYNEQFF. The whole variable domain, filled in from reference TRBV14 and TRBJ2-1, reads EAGVTQFPSHSVIEKGQTVTLRCDPISGHDNLYWYRRVMGKEIKFLLHFVKESKQDESGMPNNRFLAERTGGTYSTLKVQPAELEDSGVYFCASSHSLLSGRTYNEQFFGPGTRLTVL.

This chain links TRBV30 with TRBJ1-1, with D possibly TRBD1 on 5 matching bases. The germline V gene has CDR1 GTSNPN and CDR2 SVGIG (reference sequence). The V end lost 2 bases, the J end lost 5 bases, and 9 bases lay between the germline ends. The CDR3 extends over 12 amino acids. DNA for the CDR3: TGTGCCTGGAGTCCCAGGGTAACTGAAGCTTTCTTT. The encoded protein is CAWSPRVTEAFF.

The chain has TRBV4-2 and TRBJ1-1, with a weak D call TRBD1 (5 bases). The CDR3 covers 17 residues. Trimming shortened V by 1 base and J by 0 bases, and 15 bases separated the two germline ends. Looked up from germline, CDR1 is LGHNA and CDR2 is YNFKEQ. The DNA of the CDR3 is TGTGCCAGCAGCCAAGGGTACAGGACCGATATGAACACTGAAGCTTTCTTT. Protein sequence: CASSQGYRTDMNTEAFF.

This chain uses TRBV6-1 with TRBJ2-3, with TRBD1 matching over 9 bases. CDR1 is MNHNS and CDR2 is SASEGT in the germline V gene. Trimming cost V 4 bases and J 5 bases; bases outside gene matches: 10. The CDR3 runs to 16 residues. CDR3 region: CASSVTGTGSQDTQYF. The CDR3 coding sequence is TGTGCCAGCAGTGTTACCGGGACAGGGAGTCAAGATACGCAGTATTTT.

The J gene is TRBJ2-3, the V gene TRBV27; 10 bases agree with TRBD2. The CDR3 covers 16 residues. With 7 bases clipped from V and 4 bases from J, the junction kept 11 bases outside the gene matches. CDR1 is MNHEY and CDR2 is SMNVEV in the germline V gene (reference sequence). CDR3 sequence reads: CASKLASGRTSDTQYF. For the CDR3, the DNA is TGTGCCAGCAAGTTGGCTAGCGGGAGAACCTCAGATACGCAGTATTTT.

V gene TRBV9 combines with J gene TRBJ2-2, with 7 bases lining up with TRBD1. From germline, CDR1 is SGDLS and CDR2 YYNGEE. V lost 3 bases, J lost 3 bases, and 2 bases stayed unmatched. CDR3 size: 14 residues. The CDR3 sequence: CASSEQGYTGELFF. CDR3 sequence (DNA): TGTGCCAGCAGCGAACAGGGGTACACCGGGGAGCTGTTTTTT.

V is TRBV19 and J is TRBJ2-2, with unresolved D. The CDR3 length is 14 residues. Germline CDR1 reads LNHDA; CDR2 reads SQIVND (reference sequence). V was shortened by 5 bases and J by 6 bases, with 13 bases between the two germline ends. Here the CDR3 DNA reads TGTGCCAGTAGTCCCACCCCACGGCCCGGGGAGCTGTTTTTT. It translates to CASSPTPRPGELFF.

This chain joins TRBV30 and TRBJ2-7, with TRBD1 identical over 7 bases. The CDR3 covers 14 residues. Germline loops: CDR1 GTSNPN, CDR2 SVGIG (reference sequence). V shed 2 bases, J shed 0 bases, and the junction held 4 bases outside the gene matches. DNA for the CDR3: TGTGCCTGGAGTTTTAAGGGGGCCTCCTACGAGCAGTACTTC. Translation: CAWSFKGASYEQYF. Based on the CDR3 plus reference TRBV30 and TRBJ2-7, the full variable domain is SQTIHQWPATLVQPVGSPLSLECTVEGTSNPNLYWYRQAAGRGLQLLFYSVGIGQISSEVPQNLSASRPQDRQFILSSKKLLLSDSGFYLCAWSFKGASYEQYFGPGTRLTVT.

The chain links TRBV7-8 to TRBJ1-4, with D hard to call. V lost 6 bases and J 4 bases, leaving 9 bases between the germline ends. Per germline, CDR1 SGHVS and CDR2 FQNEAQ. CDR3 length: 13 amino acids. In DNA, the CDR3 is TGTGCCAGCAGTCGACGGGGTAATGAAAAACTGTTTTTT. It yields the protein CASSRRGNEKLFF.

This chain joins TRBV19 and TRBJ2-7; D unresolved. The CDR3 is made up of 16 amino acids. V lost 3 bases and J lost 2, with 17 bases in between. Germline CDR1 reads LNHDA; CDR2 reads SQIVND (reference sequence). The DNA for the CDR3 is TGTGCCAGTAGTATTAACAGTGGTCGACCAACCTACGAGCAGTACTTC. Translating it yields CASSINSGRPTYEQYF.

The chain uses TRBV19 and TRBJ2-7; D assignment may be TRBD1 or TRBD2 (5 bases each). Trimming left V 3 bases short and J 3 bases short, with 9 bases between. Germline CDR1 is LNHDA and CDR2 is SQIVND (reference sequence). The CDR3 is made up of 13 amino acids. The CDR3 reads CASSIRDRYEQYF. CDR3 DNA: TGTGCCAGTAGTATTAGGGACCGCTACGAGCAGTACTTC.